Shown below are 14 T cell receptor beta chains from a single sample sequenced in a study of blood T cells in healthy people across ages. Together with a sample-barcoded 5' primer, a J-beta primer mix was included in a second PCR lasting roughly 6 to 12 cycles. TCRdb ran MiXCR on the 5' RACE reads and lists one entry per CDR3 protein. The sample contains around 1.5 million distinct CDR3 sequences, 35% to 45% of which appear only once. Material for sequencing was blood. All receptors derive from a woman aged 18-29 years in good health.

This chain uses TRBV6-2 or TRBV6-3 with TRBJ2-3, with TRBD2 matching 7 bases. The CDR3 spans 13 residues. Germline CDR1 and CDR2: MNHEY and SVGEGT. Trimming cost V 6 bases and J 6 bases; bases outside gene matches: 6. The CDR3, as DNA: TGTGCCAGCAGCCGGACTAGTCACGATACGCAGTATTTT. This codes for CASSRTSHDTQYF.

CDR3 region: CASSPDGTRINEQYF. CDR3 DNA sequence: TGCGCCAGCAGCCCCGACGGGACTAGAATCAATGAGCAGTACTTC. The V and J genes are TRBV5-1 and TRBJ2-5, with 8 bases that match TRBD2. The CDR3 has 15 residues. Trimming removed 4 bases from V and 11 bases from J; junction bases left unmatched: 16. Germline V CDR1 and CDR2: SGHRS, YFSETQ.

The chain joins TRBV13 to TRBJ2-2; 9 positions agree with TRBD1. CDR1 and CDR2 from the germline V gene are PRHDT and FYEKMQ (reference sequence). The CDR3 covers 15 residues. V lost 5 bases, J lost 5 bases, and 6 bases stayed unmatched. CDR3 protein: CASSPNRGRTGELFF. CDR3 in DNA: TGTGCCAGCAGCCCAAACAGGGGGCGAACCGGGGAGCTGTTTTTT.

This chain links TRBV6-5 with TRBJ2-5, with TRBD2 matching over 9 bases. The CDR3 runs to 15 residues. J lost 5 bases, V lost 5 bases, and 9 bases had no gene match. The V gene's germline CDR1 is MNHEY and CDR2 SVGAGI. The CDR3 DNA is TGTGCCAGCAGTCGGTCTAGCGGGGCCTTGGAGACCCAGTACTTC. Translated, it gives CASSRSSGALETQYF.

The chain uses TRBV3-1 and TRBJ1-5, with 7 bases lining up with TRBD1. Germline lookup yields CDR1 LGHDT and CDR2 YNNKEL (reference sequence). V was clipped by 1 base and J by 7 bases; unmatched bases: 4. This CDR3 region has 14 residues. The CDR3 DNA sequence: TGTGCCAGCAGCCAAGGGCAGGGGGAGCAGCCCCAGCATTTT. Protein product: CASSQGQGEQPQHF.

The chain links TRBV5-6 to TRBJ1-4; 9 positions match TRBD1. The CDR3 runs 16 residues. V dropped 3 bases and J dropped 4; count of bases not matched to a gene: 7. Per germline, CDR1 SGHDT and CDR2 YYEEEE. The CDR3 nucleotides read TGTGCCAGCAGCTGCGCCCGGACAGGGGTTAATGAAAAACTGTTTTTT. Protein sequence: CASSCARTGVNEKLFF. Combining the CDR3 with reference TRBV5-6 and TRBJ1-4 gives the whole variable domain DAGVTQSPTHLIKTRGQQVTLRCSPKSGHDTVSWYQQALGQGPQFIFQYYEEEERQRGNFPDRFSGHQFPNYSSELNVNALLLGDSALYLCASSCARTGVNEKLFFGSGTQLSVL.

This chain joins TRBV7-9 and TRBJ2-1; D remains unclear. Trimming shortened V by 0 bases and J by 7 bases, and 13 bases separated the two germline ends. CDR3 length: 15 residues. Germline CDR1 and CDR2: SEHNR and FQNEAQ (reference sequence). CDR3 DNA: TGTGCCAGCAGCTTAGCGTACAGAGGTCGGAATGAGCAGTTCTTC. Encoded protein: CASSLAYRGRNEQFF.

Ten or more counts support this clonotype. V usage is TRBV7-9 and J usage is TRBJ2-1, with 8 bases lining up with TRBD1. V lost 8 bases, J lost 0 bases, and 0 bases stayed unmatched. The germline gives CDR1 SEHNR, CDR2 FQNEAQ (reference sequence). The CDR3 runs 13 residues. This CDR3 reads CASDRGSYNEQFF. The CDR3 nucleotides are TGTGCCAGCGACAGGGGCTCCTACAATGAGCAGTTCTTC.

This clonotype was counted between two and nine times. The CDR3 DNA reads as TGTGCCAGCAGTTACCGTACCTGGACAGTACCGGGAAACCAGTACTTC. Its protein product is CASSYRTWTVPGNQYF. V is TRBV6-5 and J is TRBJ2-5, with D maybe TRBD1 (6 bases). CDR3 length: 16 amino acids. Between the trimmed V and J ends, which lost 2 bases and 10 bases, there was a span of 23 bases. CDR1 is MNHEY, CDR2 SVGAGI, per germline.

The V gene is TRBV18, the J gene TRBJ2-1; D may be TRBD1 (6 bases). V gave up 6 bases and J gave up 4 bases, with 10 bases separating them. CDR1 and CDR2 (germline): KGHSH, LQKENI. CDR3 size: 13 residues. The CDR3 reads CASSDDRYNEQFF. For the CDR3, the DNA is TGTGCCAGCTCCGACGACAGGTACAATGAGCAGTTCTTC.

For this clonotype: Germline and junction disagree at one end, which may indicate a read error. This chain connects TRBV7-9 to TRBJ1-6, with a tentative D call TRBD1 (5 bases). CDR3 length: 14 amino acids. Germline CDR1 is SEHNR and CDR2 is FQNEAQ (reference sequence). CDR3 residues: CASRDPGTDSPLHF. The CDR3 nucleotides read TGTGCAAGCAGGGACCCGGGCACGGATTCACCCCTCCACTTT. Complete variable domain (other parts from reference TRBV7-9 and TRBJ1-6): DTGVSQNPRHKITKRGQNVTFRCDPISEHNRLYWYRQTLGQGPEFLTYFQNEAQLEKSRLLSDRFSAERPKGSFSTLEIQRTEQGDSAMYLCASRDPGTDSPLHFGNGTRLTVT.

Only a few counts were recorded for this clonotype. The chain carries TRBV6-5 and TRBJ1-2, with D tentatively TRBD1 (6 bases). Germline CDR1 is MNHEY and CDR2 is SVGAGI. Between the trimmed V and J ends, which lost 0 bases and 8 bases, there was a span of 13 bases. The CDR3 length is 14 residues. The DNA for the CDR3 is TGTGCCAGCAGTTACTCCGGACAGATAAGGGGCTACACCTTC. This encodes CASSYSGQIRGYTF.

This clonotype has a handful of counts. V and J are TRBV6-6 and TRBJ1-3; D might be TRBD1 (5 bases). With 5 bases removed from V and 2 bases from J, the gap between germline ends came to 10 bases. The CDR3 loop spans 14 amino acids. Germline V gene sequence: CDR1 MNHNY, CDR2 SVGAGI (reference sequence). CDR3 loop: CASSRGSTGNTIYF. In nucleotides, the CDR3 is TGTGCCAGCAGTCGGGGGAGTACTGGAAACACCATATATTTT.

The rearrangement joins TRBV29-1 to TRBJ2-2; either TRBD1 or TRBD2 may fit D (6 bases each). CDR3 length: 14 residues. V lost 3 bases to trimming and J lost 7 bases, with 15 bases between them. Germline V lookup: CDR1 SQVTM, CDR2 ANQGSEA. The DNA for the CDR3 is TGCAGCGTTGATCTTAGCGGAGGGGGCGGGGAGCTGTTTTTT. Residues: CSVDLSGGGGELFF.